Presented here are 26 T cell receptor beta chains from one specimen sequenced in a study of CD8 T cells in Susac syndrome. RNA totalling roughly 0.45 to 1 ug underwent reverse transcription with random hexamers. TCRdb re-called the immunoSEQ multiplex PCR reads with MiXCR, one entry per CDR3 protein. The data hold under 200,000 distinct CDR3 sequences, with 85% to 95% observed a single time. What was sequenced was CD4+ T cells from PBMCs. These receptors were taken from a human donor in good health.

The CDR3 sequence is CASSPLDSLAATDTQYF. The CDR3 nucleotides are TGCGCCAGCAGCCCCCTCGACTCACTAGCGGCCACAGATACGCAGTATTTT. The J gene is TRBJ2-3, the V gene TRBV4-1, with 8 nucleotides matching TRBD2. J gave up 2 bases and V 4 bases, and 11 bases lay outside the gene matches. Germline CDR1 is MGHRA and CDR2 is YSYEKL. The CDR3 totals 17 residues.

V gene TRBV15 combines with J gene TRBJ2-4; D might be TRBD2 (7 bases). Germline V lookup: CDR1 LNHNV, CDR2 YYDKDF (reference sequence). V was trimmed by 3 bases and J by 5 bases, leaving 17 bases between them. CDR3 length: 16 amino acids. The CDR3 region is CATSRLGGLQENIQYF. CDR3 nucleotides: TGTGCCACCAGCAGGTTGGGGGGGCTGCAGGAAAACATTCAGTACTTC.

This chain connects TRBV7-9 to TRBJ2-7; D is possibly TRBD2 (5 bases). CDR3 length equals 16 residues. The V gene lost 1 base and the J gene lost 3 bases, with 16 bases spanning the gap. Germline V gives CDR1 SEHNR, CDR2 FQNEAQ (reference sequence). This chain's CDR3 is CASSLVVAGEGYEQYV. CDR3 nucleotide sequence: TGTGCCAGCAGCTTAGTCGTGGCAGGTGAGGGCTACGAGCAGTACGTC.

V is TRBV27 and J is TRBJ2-1, with 14 bases fitting TRBD2. The germline V gene encodes CDR1 MNHEY and CDR2 SMNVEV (reference sequence). The CDR3 consists of 18 residues. Unmatched junction bases numbered 10, after V lost 2 bases and J lost 7 bases. The CDR3 protein is CASSLAGTSGRGRNEQFF. CDR3 nucleotide sequence: TGTGCCAGCAGTTTAGCCGGGACTAGCGGGAGAGGAAGGAATGAGCAGTTCTTC.

CDR3 coding DNA: TGTGCCAGCAGTTTATACCGGGACTCGAATGAGCAGTTCTTC. This codes for CASSLYRDSNEQFF. The chain is built from TRBV2 and TRBJ2-1; weak D call: TRBD2 (6 bases). This CDR3 region has 14 residues. Germline-derived CDR1 and CDR2 are SNHLY and FYNNEI. Deletions cut 5 bases from V and 7 bases from J, with 15 bases between.

The gene calls are TRBV9 and TRBJ2-7, with unresolved D. Germline CDR1 reads SGDLS; CDR2 reads YYNGEE. The CDR3 loop spans 14 amino acids. With 0 bases removed from V and 1 base from J, the gap between germline ends came to 8 bases. CDR3 bases: TGTGCCAGCAGCGTAGCGCCCTTGTCCTACGAGCAGTACTTC. It specifies CASSVAPLSYEQYF.

J is TRBJ1-2 and V is TRBV7-9; D remains ambiguous. The germline V gene encodes CDR1 SEHNR and CDR2 FQNEAQ (reference sequence). CDR3 length equals 13 residues. Between the trimmed V and J ends, which lost 3 bases and 8 bases, there was a span of 13 bases. The CDR3, as DNA: TGTGCCAGCAGCTTCGGTTCAAGGGTCGGCTACACCTTC. It yields the protein CASSFGSRVGYTF.

The chain joins TRBV2 to TRBJ1-3; D gene uncertain. Germline assignment: CDR1 SNHLY and CDR2 FYNNEI. This CDR3 contains 13 residues. The germline V and J ends were trimmed by 9 bases and 3 bases, with 12 bases remaining between them. This CDR3 is CASLLGVGNTIYF. The CDR3 nucleotides read TGTGCCAGTCTACTCGGGGTTGGAAACACCATATATTTT.

The chain couples TRBV19 to TRBJ1-5; 10 bases fit TRBD1. Germline V gives CDR1 LNHDA, CDR2 SQIVND (reference sequence). Trimming cost V 5 bases and J 6 bases; bases outside gene matches: 1. The CDR3 length is 13 residues. In nucleotides, the CDR3 is TGTGCCAGTAGTGGGACAGGGGCTCAGCCCCAGCATTTT. It is translated as CASSGTGAQPQHF.

The chain has TRBV13 and TRBJ2-1, with 11 bases identical to TRBD2. The V and J ends lost 3 bases and 8 bases, in that order; junction bases with no gene match: 6. CDR3 length: 15 residues. Germline lookup yields CDR1 PRHDT and CDR2 FYEKMQ (reference sequence). Written as DNA, the CDR3 is TGTGCCAGCAGCTTCGGGACTAGCGGCGGGTATGAGCAGTTCTTC. Translated, it gives CASSFGTSGGYEQFF.

The chain combines TRBV19 with TRBJ2-7; 10 positions agree with TRBD2. Losses at the gene ends were 5 bases for V and 3 bases for J; bases not matched to a gene: 10. The CDR3 is 16 residues long. Germline values: CDR1 LNHDA, CDR2 SQIVND (reference sequence). The CDR3 DNA follows: TGTGCCAGTAGTCCCCTCCTCGGGACTAGCGACTACGAGCAGTACTTC. Translating gives CASSPLLGTSDYEQYF.

CDR3 sequence (DNA): TGCAGCGTGGACGGCTTGAGCTCCTACAATGAGCAGTTCTTC. Translating gives CSVDGLSSYNEQFF. The rearrangement joins TRBV29-1 to TRBJ2-1; D gene unclear. Germline V gene sequence: CDR1 SQVTM, CDR2 ANQGSEA. Trimming removed 6 bases at V and 0 bases at J, with 12 bases between. The CDR3 length is 14 residues.

This sequence joins TRBV6-2 or TRBV6-3 and TRBJ2-7; unclear D gene. The germline gives CDR1 MNHEY, CDR2 SVGEGT. V was clipped by 6 bases and J by 4 bases, with 4 bases between them. The CDR3 runs 10 residues. The CDR3 DNA sequence: TGTGCCAGCAGCCGTTACGAGCAGTACTTC. Its protein product is CASSRYEQYF.

The V gene is TRBV5-4, the J gene TRBJ2-5, with D possibly TRBD1 on 6 matching bases. Germline V gene data show CDR1 as SGHNT and CDR2 as YYREEE (reference sequence). Trimming stripped 4 bases from V and 4 bases from J, with 14 bases between. The CDR3 spans 14 residues. The CDR3 DNA reads TGTGCCAGCAGCAACCGGGACACTCCAGAGACCCAGTACTTC. It translates to CASSNRDTPETQYF.

The chain couples TRBV20-1 to TRBJ2-1; either TRBD1 or TRBD2 may supply D (5 bases each). The CDR3 extends over 13 amino acids. Germline assignment: CDR1 DFQATT and CDR2 SNEGSKA (reference sequence). Trimming removed 2 bases at V and 2 bases at J, with 7 bases between. The CDR3 region is CSARPGPYNEQFF. The DNA of the CDR3 is TGCAGTGCTAGACCGGGGCCCTACAATGAGCAGTTCTTC.

CDR3 protein: CASSHRGNSPLHF. The CDR3 region has the DNA TGTGCCAGCAGTCACAGGGGAAATTCACCCCTCCACTTT. The chain combines TRBV3-1 with TRBJ1-6, with 7 bases fitting TRBD1. V shed 6 bases, J shed 7 bases, and the junction held 3 bases outside the gene matches. From germline, CDR1 is LGHDT and CDR2 YNNKEL (reference sequence). The CDR3 contains 13 residues.

The V gene is TRBV29-1, the J gene TRBJ1-2, with 11 bases matching TRBD1. V lost 6 bases and J lost 3; bases outside the gene matches: 3. The CDR3 contains 13 residues. CDR1 SQVTM and CDR2 ANQGSEA come from the germline V gene. The CDR3 sequence is CSVAGQGDYGYTF. The CDR3 nucleotides are TGCAGCGTCGCGGGACAGGGGGACTATGGCTACACCTTC.

The rearrangement joins TRBV3-1 to TRBJ2-1; 10 positions match TRBD2. Germline V gives CDR1 LGHDT, CDR2 YNNKEL (reference sequence). The CDR3 totals 14 residues. The trim removed 5 bases at V and 8 bases at J, leaving 6 bases unmatched. CDR3 sequence (DNA): TGTGCCAGCAGCTACTTAGCGGGGGGACATGAGCAGTTCTTC. Translation: CASSYLAGGHEQFF.

The J gene is TRBJ1-4, the V gene TRBV20-1, with D unresolved. V lost 2 bases and J 0 bases, leaving 4 bases between the germline ends. The CDR3 is made up of 13 amino acids. Germline CDR1 reads DFQATT; CDR2 reads SNEGSKA (reference sequence). CDR3 protein: CSARHPTNEKLFF. The CDR3 nucleotides are TGCAGTGCTAGACACCCAACTAATGAAAAACTGTTTTTT.

This chain links TRBV18 with TRBJ2-7; D is undetermined. The CDR3 has 13 amino acids. The germline V and J ends were trimmed by 4 bases and 3 bases, with 10 bases remaining between them. Germline V gene lookup returns CDR1 KGHSH and CDR2 LQKENI. As DNA, the CDR3 is TGTGCCAGCTCACAAGGGATCGACTACGAGCAGTACTTC. Translated: CASSQGIDYEQYF.

V gene TRBV6-5 combines with J gene TRBJ2-6, with 9 bases lining up with TRBD1. The CDR3 length is 19 residues. The V segment lost 1 base and the J segment 0 bases; nucleotides outside the gene matches: 7. Looked up from germline, CDR1 is MNHEY and CDR2 is SVGAGI. The CDR3 region has the DNA TGTGCCAGCAGTTACTACCACGGGACAGGGTACTCTGGGGCCAACGTCCTGACTTTC. This codes for CASSYYHGTGYSGANVLTF.

This rearrangement joins TRBV24-1 to TRBJ2-1, with D possibly being TRBD1 (6 bases). This CDR3 spans 18 amino acids. Deletions cut 5 bases from V and 1 base from J, with 20 bases between. CDR1 is KGHDR and CDR2 is SFDVKD in the germline V gene. The CDR3 region is CATSANPHRVGSYNEQFF. The CDR3 region has the DNA TGTGCCACCAGTGCAAACCCCCACAGGGTAGGGTCCTACAATGAGCAGTTCTTC.

This sequence joins TRBV30 and TRBJ2-2, with D hard to call. CDR1 is GTSNPN, CDR2 SVGIG, per germline (reference sequence). The CDR3 sequence is 16 residues long. The germline V and J ends were trimmed by 0 bases and 8 bases, with 19 bases remaining between them. As DNA, the CDR3 is TGTGCCTGGAGTGTTGGTTACCGCTTGCGAGGAGGGGAGCTGTTTTTT. It is translated as CAWSVGYRLRGGELFF.

J is TRBJ2-2 and V is TRBV5-4; maybe TRBD1 (5 bases). There are 15 residues in the CDR3. Germline V gives CDR1 SGHNT, CDR2 YYREEE (reference sequence). Trimming removed 0 bases from V and 4 bases from J, with 10 bases in between. This CDR3 reads CASSLGSRVTGELFF. The DNA for the CDR3 is TGTGCCAGCAGCTTGGGGAGCAGGGTCACCGGGGAGCTGTTTTTT. Together with reference TRBV5-4 and TRBJ2-2, the CDR3 gives the full variable domain: ETGVTQSPTHLIKTRGQQVTLRCSSQSGHNTVSWYQQALGQGPQFIFQYYREEENGRGNFPPRFSGLQFPNYSSELNVNALELDDSALYLCASSLGSRVTGELFFGEGSRLTVL.

The gene calls are TRBV29-1 and TRBJ2-5, with TRBD1 as a possible D gene (5 bases). Germline lookup yields CDR1 SQVTM and CDR2 ANQGSEA. This CDR3 spans 16 amino acids. Trimming stripped 7 bases from V and 2 bases from J, with 23 bases between. CDR3 sequence: CSAKPRARNTQETQYF. In nucleotides, the CDR3 is TGCAGCGCCAAGCCCAGGGCCAGGAATACTCAAGAGACCCAGTACTTC.

CDR3 protein: CSVEGQGGEKLFF. In DNA, the CDR3 is TGCAGCGTTGAAGGACAGGGAGGTGAAAAACTGTTTTTT. The chain employs TRBV29-1 and TRBJ1-4; TRBD1 agrees at 7 bases. The CDR3 totals 13 residues. The V gene's germline CDR1 is SQVTM and CDR2 ANQGSEA. V trimming: 1 base; J trimming: 7 bases; junction bases outside the gene matches: 3.